The 22 T cell receptor beta chains given below trace back to one sample, sequenced in a study of graft-versus-host responses after intestinal transplantation. This table comes from immunoSEQ multiplex PCR, and its TCRdb copy is limited to in-frame clones, with some not included. This table holds about 23,000 clones, 90% found once. The input for sequencing was PBMCs, taken 39 days after intestinal transplant. These TCRs come from a human patient who received an intestinal transplant, so some T cells may come from the graft donor.

V and J are TRBV28 and TRBJ1-5, with TRBD1 matching 7 bases. V trimming: 2 bases; J trimming: 5 bases; junction bases outside the gene matches: 6. The CDR3 covers 15 residues. CDR1 MDHEN and CDR2 SYDVKM come from the germline V gene. The CDR3 sequence: CASSLPGQIDQPQHF. In DNA form, the CDR3 reads TGTGCCAGCAGTTTACCGGGACAGATAGATCAGCCCCAGCATTTT.

This clone was seen only a few times. The rearrangement uses TRBV10-3 and TRBJ1-3, with a weak D call TRBD1 (5 bases). The CDR3 length is 12 residues. CDR1 ENHRY and CDR2 SYGVKD come from the germline V gene. V gave up 11 bases and J gave up 4 bases, with 12 bases separating them. In DNA form, the CDR3 reads TGTGCCGCCACAGGCGACGGAAACACCATATATTTT. Its protein product is CAATGDGNTIYF.

This rearrangement joins TRBV27 to TRBJ2-1; 7 bases align to TRBD2. CDR3 length equals 17 residues. J lost 10 bases, V lost 6 bases, and 21 bases had no gene match. Germline V gene sequence: CDR1 MNHEY, CDR2 SMNVEV (reference sequence). CDR3 sequence reads: CASRYWVGLAALEEQFF. DNA of the CDR3: TGTGCCAGCAGATATTGGGTTGGGCTAGCGGCCCTAGAGGAGCAGTTCTTC.

The rearrangement links TRBV20-1 to TRBJ2-3; D is uncertain. Per the germline V gene, CDR1 is DFQATT and CDR2 is SNEGSKA (reference sequence). The CDR3 spans 9 residues. The V end lost 7 bases, the J end lost 6 bases, and 5 bases lay between the germline ends. CDR3 in DNA: TGCAGTGTAACGGATACGCAGTATTTT. Translating it yields CSVTDTQYF.

The genes are TRBV6-1 and TRBJ2-5; 8 bases match TRBD2. The CDR3 length is 19 residues. Per the germline V gene, CDR1 is MNHNS and CDR2 is SASEGT. J lost 5 bases, V lost 0 bases, and 17 bases had no gene match. The CDR3 DNA is TGTGCCAGCAGTGAAGCCTATCTTAACTCAGCGGGAGAGGGCGAGACCCAGTACTTC. Protein: CASSEAYLNSAGEGETQYF.

The gene calls are TRBV5-1 and TRBJ1-2; D ambiguous. Germline lookup yields CDR1 SGHRS and CDR2 YFSETQ. V was shortened by 5 bases and J by 2 bases, with 10 bases between the two germline ends. The CDR3 is 13 amino acids. The CDR3 region is CASSWTRNYGYTF. The CDR3 DNA follows: TGCGCCAGCAGTTGGACTCGGAACTATGGCTACACCTTC.

J is TRBJ2-1 and V is TRBV4-3; TRBD2 agrees at 7 bases. This CDR3 has 16 residues. From germline, CDR1 is LGHNA and CDR2 YSLEER. The junction had 9 bases not matched to a gene; V was cut back by 0 bases and J by 7 bases. CDR3 in DNA: TGCGCCAGCAGCCAAGACGTCCCCGCGGGAGTAAATGAGCAGTTCTTC. It encodes CASSQDVPAGVNEQFF.

This chain uses TRBV28 with TRBJ1-2; 8 bases match TRBD1. CDR3 length: 16 residues. Germline V lookup: CDR1 MDHEN, CDR2 SYDVKM. V lost 6 bases to trimming and J lost 5 bases; unmatched junction nucleotides: 14. CDR3 coding DNA: TGTGCCAGCAGACCTGCGGCGCAGGGGGCAAATTATGGCTACACCTTC. Translation: CASRPAAQGANYGYTF.

The V gene is TRBV28, the J gene TRBJ1-4; D is unresolved. Deletions cut 1 base from V and 5 bases from J, with 17 bases between. CDR1 is MDHEN, CDR2 SYDVKM, per germline. The CDR3 runs to 17 residues. CDR3 protein: CASSLSPGHVTNEKLFF. CDR3 in DNA: TGTGCCAGCAGTTTATCCCCAGGTCATGTTACCAATGAAAAACTGTTTTTT.

This clone occurred once. The V gene is TRBV4-2, the J gene TRBJ2-1; 10 positions agree with TRBD2. This CDR3 spans 18 amino acids. In germline, CDR1 is LGHNA, CDR2 YNFKEQ. Trimming cost V 0 bases and J 3 bases; bases outside gene matches: 8. In nucleotides, the CDR3 is TGTGCCAGCAGCCAAGATGGTGTAGCGGGGGGCATCTACAATGAGCAGTTCTTC. This gives the protein CASSQDGVAGGIYNEQFF.

The chain employs TRBV7-2 and TRBJ2-7; 9 bases agree with TRBD1. The germline V gene encodes CDR1 SGHTA and CDR2 FQGNSA. J lost 2 bases, V lost 4 bases, and 6 bases had no gene match. The CDR3 sequence is 15 residues long. The chain's CDR3 is CASSYGQGRTYEQYF. The CDR3 coding sequence is TGTGCCAGCAGCTACGGACAGGGGAGGACCTACGAGCAGTACTTC.

The V and J genes are TRBV5-1 and TRBJ2-5; weak D call: TRBD2 (5 bases). The V and J ends lost 0 bases and 5 bases respectively, with 17 bases between them. The CDR3 runs 16 residues. Germline loops: CDR1 SGHRS, CDR2 YFSETQ. CDR3 loop: CASSLGTSPSGETQYF. CDR3 bases: TGCGCCAGCAGCTTGGGCACTAGTCCCTCGGGGGAGACCCAGTACTTC. The complete variable domain, with remaining parts taken from reference TRBV5-1 and TRBJ2-5, reads KAGVTQTPRYLIKTRGQQVTLSCSPISGHRSVSWYQQTPGQGLQFLFEYFSETQRNKGNFPGRFSGRQFSNSRSEMNVSTLELGDSALYLCASSLGTSPSGETQYFGPGTRLLVL.

The chain employs TRBV18 and TRBJ1-2; maybe TRBD1 (5 bases). Trimming pared 2 bases from V and 3 bases from J, leaving 10 bases between. The CDR3 has 14 residues. Germline values: CDR1 KGHSH, CDR2 LQKENI. The CDR3 reads CASSPKGTDYGYTF. CDR3 nucleotides: TGTGCCAGCTCACCAAAAGGGACGGACTATGGCTACACCTTC.

The chain employs TRBV28 and TRBJ2-1, with 11 nucleotides matching TRBD2. V gave up 6 bases and J gave up 9 bases; unmatched junction bases: 13. CDR3 size: 16 residues. From germline, CDR1 is MDHEN and CDR2 SYDVKM. The CDR3 coding sequence is TGTGCCAGCAGCTACTTCGCTAGCGGGAGGTTGGGTGAGCAGTTCTTC. It codes for CASSYFASGRLGEQFF.

This chain uses TRBV1 with TRBJ2-5. TRBV1 is marked as a pseudogene. The CDR3 totals 13 residues. DNA of the CDR3: TGCACCAGCAGCCAAGATACCCCGGAGACCCAGTACTTC. Translation gives CTSSQDTPETQYF.

The V and J genes are TRBV11-2 and TRBJ2-6; 8 nucleotides match TRBD2. Unmatched junction bases numbered 9, after V lost 5 bases and J lost 0 bases. Germline CDR1 SGHAT, CDR2 FQNNGV. The CDR3 covers 18 residues. The CDR3 sequence: CASSQIAGPSSGANVLTF. CDR3 DNA: TGTGCCAGCAGCCAGATAGCGGGGCCGAGCTCTGGGGCCAACGTCCTGACTTTC.

The genes are TRBV28 and TRBJ2-1, with 11 bases aligning to TRBD2. V lost 3 bases and J lost 0; bases outside the gene matches: 1. The germline V gene has CDR1 MDHEN and CDR2 SYDVKM. This CDR3 is 16 amino acids long. The CDR3 bases are TGTGCCAGCAGTTTTACTAGCGGGAGCTCCTACAATGAGCAGTTCTTC. This codes for CASSFTSGSSYNEQFF.

The CDR3 region is CASSQSGRGVSYNEQFF. CDR3 bases: TGCGCCAGCAGCCAAAGTGGAAGGGGGGTATCCTACAATGAGCAGTTCTTC. The chain joins TRBV4-3 to TRBJ2-1; perhaps D is TRBD1 or TRBD2 (6 bases each). Looked up from germline, CDR1 is LGHNA and CDR2 is YSLEER. The CDR3 covers 17 residues. V lost 2 bases and J 1 base, leaving 15 bases between the germline ends.

The rearrangement uses TRBV2 and TRBJ1-5; tentatively, D is TRBD1 (6 bases). The V and J ends lost 6 bases and 1 base respectively, with 13 bases between them. The CDR3 is made up of 15 amino acids. In germline, CDR1 is SNHLY, CDR2 FYNNEI. The CDR3 sequence: CASRATGASNQPQHF. DNA of the CDR3: TGTGCCAGCAGGGCCACGGGGGCCAGCAATCAGCCCCAGCATTTT.

The V and J genes are TRBV10-3 and TRBJ2-3, with D maybe TRBD2 (5 bases). Germline V gene lookup returns CDR1 ENHRY and CDR2 SYGVKD. V lost 10 bases, J lost 0 bases, and 11 bases lay in between. The CDR3 covers 13 residues. The chain's CDR3 is CASLRVSTDTQYF. In DNA, the CDR3 is TGTGCCAGTCTGAGGGTTAGCACAGATACGCAGTATTTT.

This chain connects TRBV27 to TRBJ2-3; 10 nucleotides align to TRBD2. Germline CDR1 and CDR2: MNHEY and SMNVEV (reference sequence). This CDR3 has 15 residues. V gave up 1 base and J gave up 6 bases; unmatched junction bases: 4. In DNA, the CDR3 is TGTGCCAGCAGTTTATTGGCTAGCGGGAGTGATACGCAGTATTTT. This translates into CASSLLASGSDTQYF.

With respect to this clone: Within the sample, other DNA sequences also encode this same CDR3. This chain links TRBV7-3 with TRBJ2-2; TRBD1 matches 8 bases. The germline V gene has CDR1 SGHTA and CDR2 FQGTGA. This CDR3 region has 14 residues. With 2 bases clipped from V and 5 bases from J, the junction kept 1 base outside the gene matches. This chain's CDR3 is CASSLRQGTGELFF. The CDR3 DNA sequence: TGTGCCAGCAGCTTACGACAGGGGACCGGGGAGCTGTTTTTT.